Presented here are 32 T cell receptor beta chains from one specimen sequenced in a study of shared clonotypes between healthy human individuals (dated by TCRdb to 2020 to 2022). The library relied on the immunoSEQ multiplex PCR assay. TCRdb re-hosts the immuneACCESS table, in-frame sequences only. Its copies lack some clones; in the studies checked, an unresolved V gene accounts for under half of them, and the cause for the rest is not known. The sample table shows some 1 million clones, and 65% to 75% are seen once. Roughly 1.5% of the sample is taken by the ten largest. The sample comprised memory CD4+ T cells sorted from blood. Interpreted using the paper, the cell subset or site label stands for: CD45RA-negative fraction. The receptors derive from a man aged 18 to 30 in good health.

This chain connects TRBV19 to TRBJ2-2; 12 bases agree with TRBD2. Germline V lookup: CDR1 LNHDA, CDR2 SQIVND (reference sequence). The CDR3 sequence is 16 residues long. V lost 2 bases, J lost 5 bases, and 3 bases stayed unmatched. CDR3 in amino acids: CASSIRTSGATGELFF. As DNA, the CDR3 is TGTGCCAGTAGTATAAGGACTAGCGGGGCTACCGGGGAGCTGTTTTTT.

This clone appeared a few times. This rearrangement joins TRBV28 to TRBJ1-2, with no clear D. V shed 6 bases and J shed 2 bases, with 10 bases lying between them. The germline CDR1 and CDR2 sequences are MDHEN and SYDVKM. The CDR3 totals 13 residues. The CDR3, as DNA: TGTGCCAGCAGCGGTAATCTCAACTATGGCTACACCTTC. Amino acids: CASSGNLNYGYTF.

The CDR3 DNA reads as TGTGCCAGCTCACCTCCCGGGACAGGGGATGGCTACACCTTC. The encoded protein is CASSPPGTGDGYTF. The chain joins TRBV18 to TRBJ1-2; 10 bases agree with TRBD1. This CDR3 has 14 amino acids. V lost 3 bases, J lost 6 bases, and 4 bases stayed unmatched. Germline V gene data show CDR1 as KGHSH and CDR2 as LQKENI.

Of note for this clone: Additional DNA sequences in this sample encode the identical CDR3. The chain is built from TRBV30 and TRBJ1-1, with D perhaps TRBD1 (5 bases). This CDR3 is 14 amino acids long. Germline loops: CDR1 GTSNPN, CDR2 SVGIG (reference sequence). V was cut by 2 bases and J by 2 bases, with 12 bases left in between. CDR3 loop: CAWSFGGGNTEAFF. CDR3 bases: TGTGCCTGGAGTTTCGGGGGGGGAAACACTGAAGCTTTCTTT.

The chain recombines TRBV29-1 with TRBJ1-5, with D possibly being TRBD1 (5 bases). The germline CDR1 and CDR2 sequences are SQVTM and ANQGSEA. The CDR3 has 13 amino acids. V was pared by 5 bases and J by 6 bases, with 14 bases between. CDR3: CSVLAGGGQPQHF. The CDR3 DNA reads as TGCAGCGTTCTGGCCGGGGGGGGTCAGCCCCAGCATTTT.

The CDR3 sequence: CASSLGGAGRQYF. CDR3 coding DNA: TGTGCCAGCAGCCTAGGGGGGGCTGGGCGGCAGTATTTT. The rearrangement uses TRBV2 and TRBJ2-3, with a possible D match to TRBD2 (7 bases). The V gene's germline CDR1 is SNHLY and CDR2 FYNNEI. Trimming pared 6 bases from V and 11 bases from J, leaving 18 bases between. The length of the CDR3 is 13 residues.

In regard to this clone: In the same sample, other DNA sequences code for this CDR3. The chain couples TRBV10-3 to TRBJ2-2; D unresolved. The CDR3 is 12 residues long. Germline CDR1 ENHRY, CDR2 SYGVKD. Trimming took off 6 bases at V and 2 bases at J, with 4 bases between the two ends. The CDR3 protein is CAISQNTGELFF. In DNA, the CDR3 is TGTGCCATCAGCCAAAACACCGGGGAGCTGTTTTTT.

This clone was observed a single time. The V call is TRBV7-2, the J call TRBJ2-7, with 9 bases aligning to TRBD2. The length of the CDR3 is 18 residues. V was clipped by 0 bases and J by 0 bases; unmatched bases: 9. The germline V gene encodes CDR1 SGHTA and CDR2 FQGNSA. The CDR3 protein is CASSLAGAGGKSSYEQYF. The CDR3 DNA reads as TGTGCCAGCAGCTTAGCGGGGGCGGGAGGGAAATCCTCCTACGAGCAGTACTTC.

J is TRBJ2-5 and V is TRBV19, with 7 positions matching TRBD2. The CDR3 extends over 16 amino acids. The V gene's germline CDR1 is LNHDA and CDR2 SQIVND (reference sequence). Germline trimming cut 4 bases from V and 4 bases from J; bases unmatched to any gene: 12. CDR3 sequence (DNA): TGTGCCAGTAGTACGACCCCTGGCGGGGAGGGAGAGACCCAGTACTTC. This encodes CASSTTPGGEGETQYF.

The rearrangement links TRBV18 to TRBJ2-5, with no clear D. This CDR3 is built from 15 residues. CDR1 and CDR2 from the germline V gene are KGHSH and LQKENI. The V end was cut by 2 bases, the J end by 2 bases, with 12 bases between. This CDR3 is CASSPRIEEQETQYF. The CDR3 DNA reads as TGTGCCAGCTCACCAAGGATCGAGGAACAAGAGACCCAGTACTTC.

The V and J genes are TRBV7-2 and TRBJ1-1; no definite D call. V gave up 3 bases and J gave up 5 bases, with 10 bases separating them. CDR3 size: 13 residues. Per germline, CDR1 SGHTA and CDR2 FQGNSA. The DNA for the CDR3 is TGTGCCAGCAGCTTGACTCAGCGGACTGAAGCTTTCTTT. As protein: CASSLTQRTEAFF.

V gene TRBV5-6 combines with J gene TRBJ1-1, with 8 positions matching TRBD1. The ends lost 0 bases at V and 5 bases at J; junction bases unmatched: 3. In germline, CDR1 is SGHDT, CDR2 YYEEEE. This CDR3 contains 14 residues. The CDR3 DNA reads as TGTGCCAGCAGCTTGGTCAGGGGGCGGACTGAAGCTTTCTTT. It specifies CASSLVRGRTEAFF.

This sequence joins TRBV10-1 and TRBJ2-5, with D perhaps matching TRBD1 (6 bases). CDR1 is WNHNN and CDR2 is SYGVQD in the germline V gene (reference sequence). This CDR3 contains 14 residues. The V end was cut by 2 bases, the J end by 7 bases, with 14 bases between. In nucleotides, the CDR3 is TGCGCCAGCAGTGAGGGGACACCGGCAGGGACCCAGTACTTC. It yields the protein CASSEGTPAGTQYF.

The gene calls are TRBV6-5 and TRBJ2-7, with 7 positions matching TRBD1. V trimming: 5 bases; J trimming: 2 bases; junction bases outside the gene matches: 6. Germline CDR1 and CDR2: MNHEY and SVGAGI. This CDR3 comprises 14 residues. The DNA of the CDR3 is TGTGCCAGCAGTGTTACCGGGACAGCCTACGAGCAGTACTTC. Amino acids: CASSVTGTAYEQYF.

J is TRBJ2-7 and V is TRBV10-3; the match to TRBD2 covers 9 bases. Germline V gene data show CDR1 as ENHRY and CDR2 as SYGVKD. The CDR3 sequence is 13 residues long. J was trimmed by 2 bases and V by 8 bases; bases with no gene match: 4. CDR3 amino acids: CAIQRGDPYEQYF. In DNA form, the CDR3 reads TGTGCCATCCAGCGGGGGGACCCCTACGAGCAGTACTTC.

The chain couples TRBV25-1 to TRBJ1-2; D is undetermined. Trimming removed 2 bases at V and 4 bases at J, with 5 bases between. The CDR3 sequence is 12 residues long. The germline V gene encodes CDR1 MGHDK and CDR2 SYGVNS. CDR3 protein: CASSEPSYGYTF. CDR3 nucleotide sequence: TGTGCCAGCAGTGAACCCTCCTATGGCTACACCTTC.

In this sample, this clone turned up once. The identical CDR3 is also encoded by other nucleotide sequences in the sample. V is TRBV5-1 and J is TRBJ1-2, with unresolved D. The CDR3 runs 12 residues. CDR1 is SGHRS, CDR2 YFSETQ, per germline. Trimming stripped 4 bases from V and 3 bases from J, with 7 bases between. CDR3 coding DNA: TGCGCCAGCAGCCCTGGGGACTATGGCTACACCTTC. Translated, it gives CASSPGDYGYTF.

The chain employs TRBV29-1 and TRBJ2-3; weak D call: TRBD1 (6 bases). CDR1 is SQVTM, CDR2 ANQGSEA, per germline. With 6 bases removed from V and 3 bases from J, the gap between germline ends came to 16 bases. There are 14 residues in the CDR3. The CDR3 DNA reads as TGCAGCGTCACACAGGGCCGTGGGACAGATACGCAGTATTTT. Amino acids: CSVTQGRGTDTQYF.

The gene calls are TRBV18 and TRBJ1-5; tentatively, D is TRBD1 (5 bases). V lost 5 bases, J lost 5 bases, and 16 bases lay in between. CDR1 and CDR2 from the germline V gene are KGHSH and LQKENI. The CDR3 spans 15 residues. CDR3: CASSANTGSDQPQHF. The CDR3 region has the DNA TGTGCCAGCTCAGCAAACACAGGTTCCGATCAGCCCCAGCATTTT.

In its sample, this clone was seen a few times. The CDR3 DNA sequence: TGCGCCAGCAGCTTGAGGGGATCGGCCACTGAAGCTTTCTTT. It translates to CASSLRGSATEAFF. This chain uses TRBV5-1 with TRBJ1-1, with D possibly TRBD1 on 5 matching bases. The CDR3 totals 14 residues. The germline V and J ends were trimmed by 1 base and 4 bases, with 11 bases remaining between them. CDR1 is SGHRS, CDR2 YFSETQ, per germline.

The rearrangement links TRBV19 to TRBJ1-5; 7 bases fit TRBD1. The V gene end was trimmed by 8 bases and the J gene end by 12 bases; junction bases not matched to a gene: 7. The germline V gene has CDR1 LNHDA and CDR2 SQIVND (reference sequence). This CDR3 region has 11 residues. The CDR3 here is CASDREGLQHF. As DNA, the CDR3 is TGTGCCAGTGACAGGGAAGGTCTCCAGCATTTT.

This clone was seen a handful of times. At the DNA level, this CDR3 is encoded by other sequences in the same sample as well. In DNA, the CDR3 is TGTGCCAGCAGCTTAGGCACCGTGGCAACTAATGAAAAACTGTTTTTT. Translation gives CASSLGTVATNEKLFF. The J gene is TRBJ1-4, the V gene TRBV11-2; D ambiguous. The CDR3 length is 16 residues. The V end was cut by 1 base, the J end by 0 bases, with 9 bases between. Germline lookup yields CDR1 SGHAT and CDR2 FQNNGV.

This clone has just a few counts. J is TRBJ1-1 and V is TRBV29-1; D may be TRBD1 (6 bases). V lost 6 bases to trimming and J lost 0 bases, with 11 bases between them. The CDR3 runs to 13 residues. The V gene's germline CDR1 is SQVTM and CDR2 ANQGSEA. The CDR3 loop reads CSVGQSMNTEAFF. CDR3 DNA sequence: TGCAGCGTCGGACAGTCCATGAACACTGAAGCTTTCTTT.

The rearrangement uses TRBV30 and TRBJ2-1, with D perhaps matching TRBD1 or TRBD2 (5 bases each). This CDR3 is built from 13 residues. V shed 5 bases and J shed 4 bases, with 12 bases lying between them. CDR1 is GTSNPN, CDR2 SVGIG, per germline (reference sequence). The CDR3 sequence: CAWARGVYNEQFF. DNA for the CDR3: TGTGCCTGGGCCAGAGGGGTGTACAATGAGCAGTTCTTC. Supplemented by reference TRBV30 and TRBJ2-1, the full variable domain reads SQTIHQWPATLVQPVGSPLSLECTVEGTSNPNLYWYRQAAGRGLQLLFYSVGIGQISSEVPQNLSASRPQDRQFILSSKKLLLSDSGFYLCAWARGVYNEQFFGPGTRLTVL.

V and J are TRBV14 and TRBJ2-7; 9 bases map to TRBD2. Trimming cost V 4 bases and J 0 bases; bases outside gene matches: 4. From germline, CDR1 is SGHDN and CDR2 FVKESK. The CDR3 sequence is 15 residues long. CDR3 amino acids: CASSPSGTLSYEQYF. The CDR3 DNA reads as TGTGCCAGCAGCCCTAGCGGGACGCTCTCCTACGAGCAGTACTTC.

This clone was found once. The chain uses TRBV21-1 and TRBJ2-3. TRBV21-1 is a recognized pseudogene. The CDR3 runs 16 residues. The CDR3 spells CASSNRKEISTDTQYF. The CDR3 nucleotides are TGTGCCAGCAGCAACCGGAAGGAAATCAGCACAGATACGCAGTATTTT.

The sample holds a few counts of this clone. V is TRBV10-3 and J is TRBJ1-2, with 7 bases fitting TRBD1. The CDR3 is 13 amino acids. Germline V gives CDR1 ENHRY, CDR2 SYGVKD. Losses at the gene ends were 8 bases for V and 3 bases for J; bases not matched to a gene: 6. The CDR3 sequence is CAIRQGNDYGYTF. In DNA, the CDR3 is TGTGCCATCCGACAGGGAAATGACTATGGCTACACCTTC.

Only a few counts were recorded for this clone. J is TRBJ2-7 and V is TRBV6-5; no clear D. The length of the CDR3 is 12 residues. Trimming stripped 7 bases from V and 6 bases from J, with 13 bases between. Germline CDR1 MNHEY, CDR2 SVGAGI. CDR3 sequence reads: CASTPLRSEQYF. The DNA for the CDR3 is TGTGCCAGCACTCCCCTCAGATCCGAGCAGTACTTC.

This clone was seen ten or more times. This sequence joins TRBV5-1 and TRBJ2-5; 12 bases align to TRBD2. Looked up from germline, CDR1 is SGHRS and CDR2 is YFSETQ. CDR3 length: 18 residues. Trimming removed 0 bases from V and 4 bases from J; junction bases left unmatched: 10. The CDR3 loop is CASSLGTSGEGFGETQYF. CDR3 nucleotides: TGCGCCAGCAGCTTGGGGACTAGCGGGGAGGGATTTGGAGAGACCCAGTACTTC.

This clone came up a few times. The chain recombines TRBV6-1 with TRBJ1-2; D uncertain. V lost 2 bases to trimming and J lost 4 bases, with 8 bases between them. The CDR3 consists of 13 residues. Germline-derived CDR1 and CDR2 are MNHNS and SASEGT. The CDR3: CASSETRTYGYTF. As DNA, the CDR3 is TGTGCCAGCAGTGAAACGCGGACCTATGGCTACACCTTC.

This clone occurred a few times. The chain links TRBV5-1 to TRBJ2-7; no firm D call. V dropped 4 bases and J dropped 0 bases, with 14 bases sitting between them. The CDR3 totals 15 residues. The V gene's germline CDR1 is SGHRS and CDR2 YFSETQ. As DNA, the CDR3 is TGCGCCAGCAGCCCGAGGACGGCTGGCTCCTACGAGCAGTACTTC. This translates into CASSPRTAGSYEQYF.

V and J are TRBV28 and TRBJ1-4; D perhaps matches TRBD1 (5 bases). Germline CDR1 reads MDHEN; CDR2 reads SYDVKM. Trimming took off 6 bases at V and 3 bases at J, with 11 bases between the two ends. This CDR3 is 14 amino acids long. CDR3 in amino acids: CASRIGGANEKLFF. The CDR3 region has the DNA TGTGCCAGCAGGATTGGGGGTGCTAATGAAAAACTGTTTTTT.